At least ten counts were recorded for the clone carrying this T cell receptor beta chain. This entry belongs to a study of metastatic and nonmetastatic thyroid tumors. Every patient underwent thyroid surgery untreated. Germline CDR1 is MNHNY and CDR2 is SVGAGI (reference sequence). Trimming cost V 4 bases and J 0 bases, with 13 bases left between them. The CDR3 runs 16 residues. TCRdb re-clonotyped the PCR reads through MiXCR. This sample has tens of thousands of clones, with 13% found just once. The specimen was blood. The J gene is TRBJ2-1, the V gene TRBV6-6; D gene uncertain. This clonotype was obtained from a female donor with papillary thyroid cancer or a benign thyroid nodule (not recorded which). Some clones in this sample may be carry-over from other donors' samples. CDR3 sequence (DNA): TGTGCCAGCAGTTCGACCCGCCCCAGCTCCTACAATGAGCAGTTCTTC. Encoded protein: CASSSTRPSSYNEQFF.